These T cell receptor beta chains were read from a single sample in a study of blood T cell repertoires in COVID-19. Repertoires were generated with immunoSEQ multiplex PCR, while TCRdb's copy carries only in-frame clones and drops some. The repertoire consists of approximately 100,000 clones, with 80% to 95% occurring once and the leading ten covering 0.85% to 1%. The source material was peripheral blood. The receptors were sampled from a man in his 60s with acute or convalescent COVID-19. Both conserved end residues are part of each CDR3. D genes are given only for firm matches. Clone size, where shown, is once, few, many, or a class for clones that have expanded.

j_gene	abundance	d_gene	v_gene	CDR3aa	CDR3nt
TRBJ2-3	NA	TRBD2	TRBV19	CASSTGLAAITDTQYF	TGTGCCAGTAGTACGGGACTAGCGGCCATCACAGATACGCAGTATTTT
TRBJ2-1	NA	NA	TRBV7-6	CASSLEIGRILGEQFF	TGTGCCAGCAGCTTAGAAATAGGGAGGATCCTCGGTGAGCAGTTCTTC
TRBJ1-6	NA	TRBD1	TRBV6-2/TRBV6-3	CASSYSGTGSSYNSPLHF	TGTGCCAGCAGTTACTCCGGGACAGGGAGCTCCTATAATTCACCCCTCCACTTT
TRBJ1-3	NA	TRBD1	TRBV7-9	CASSLGGTGGVPSGNTIYF	TGTGCCAGCAGCTTAGGTGGGACAGGGGGAGTACCATCTGGAAACACCATATATTTT
TRBJ1-2	NA	NA	TRBV7-9	CASRPVGGLGYTF	TGTGCCAGCAGACCAGTCGGGGGGCTTGGCTACACCTTC
TRBJ1-5	NA	TRBD1	TRBV19	CASRVGQGPDLYSNQPQHF	TGTGCCAGTAGGGTCGGACAGGGCCCAGACCTATATAGCAATCAGCCCCAGCATTTT
TRBJ2-2	NA	TRBD2	TRBV5-1	CASSPREGSTGELFF	TGCGCCAGCAGCCCCCGGGAGGGTAGCACCGGGGAGCTGTTTTTT
TRBJ1-1	NA	NA	TRBV6-6	CASSSKRGRGTEAFF	TGTGCCAGCAGTTCAAAACGGGGGCGGGGGACTGAAGCTTTCTTT
TRBJ1-1	NA	NA	TRBV29-1	CSVSQGDTEAFF	TGCAGCGTTAGTCAGGGCGACACTGAAGCTTTCTTT
TRBJ2-1	NA	TRBD2	TRBV7-3	CATGEGSGNEQFF	TGTGCCACCGGGGAGGGGTCGGGGAATGAGCAGTTCTTC
TRBJ2-7	NA	NA	TRBV6-1	CASSEESYEQYF	TGTGCCAGCAGTGAGGAGTCCTACGAGCAGTACTTC
TRBJ2-1	NA	TRBD2	TRBV5-4	CASSMIRASGNYEQFF	TGTGCCAGCAGCATGATTCGGGCTAGCGGGAACTATGAGCAGTTCTTC
TRBJ1-4	NA	NA	TRBV5-5	CASSITVGGGTGKLFF	TGTGCCAGCAGCATAACCGTGGGGGGAGGGACGGGAAAACTGTTTTTT
TRBJ2-2	NA	NA	TRBV15	CATSREAGQGGELFF	TGTGCCACCAGCAGAGAAGCAGGGCAGGGCGGGGAGCTGTTTTTT
TRBJ2-1	NA	NA	TRBV29-1	CSVEARDSPNEQFF	TGCAGCGTTGAAGCGCGGGACAGCCCCAATGAGCAGTTCTTC
TRBJ1-5	NA	NA	TRBV3-1/TRBV3-2	CAIHEGARCNQPQHF	TGTGCCATCCACGAAGGGGCCAGGTGCAATCAGCCCCAGCATTTT
TRBJ2-7	few	TRBD2	TRBV5-1	CASSLGSGSINEQYF	TGCGCCAGCAGCTTGGGTAGCGGGAGTATCAACGAGCAGTACTTC
TRBJ2-2	NA	TRBD1	TRBV5-1	CASSLDRGRTDGELFF	TGCGCCAGCAGCCTAGACAGGGGGAGGACGGACGGGGAGCTGTTTTTT
TRBJ1-1	NA	NA	TRBV30	CAWSVGVLGQEAFF	TGTGCCTGGAGTGTAGGGGTGTTAGGACAGGAAGCTTTCTTT
TRBJ2-2	NA	TRBD2	TRBV7-2	CASSLTSGLTGELFF	TGTGCCAGCAGCTTAACTAGCGGGCTCACCGGGGAGCTGTTTTTT
TRBJ2-1	once	NA	TRBV5-1	CASSLAPRDSSYNEQFF	TGCGCCAGCAGCTTGGCTCCCAGGGATAGCTCCTACAATGAGCAGTTCTTC
TRBJ1-5	NA	NA	TRBV5-4	CASSVRGNQPQHF	TGTGCCAGCAGCGTCAGGGGCAATCAGCCCCAGCATTTT
TRBJ1-4	NA	TRBD1	TRBV28	CASRGTGSQEKLFF	TGTGCCAGCAGAGGGACAGGGTCACAGGAAAAACTGTTTTTT
TRBJ2-5	NA	TRBD1	TRBV27	CASSLSGTGQETQYF	TGTGCCAGCAGTTTATCCGGGACAGGCCAAGAGACCCAGTACTTC
TRBJ2-1	NA	NA	TRBV5-1	CASSLAFAGRNNEQFF	TGCGCCAGCAGCTTGGCCTTCGCTGGTAGAAACAATGAGCAGTTCTTC
TRBJ2-1	NA	TRBD2	TRBV11-3	CASSDLAGRYNEQFF	TGTGCCAGCAGCGATCTAGCGGGGAGATACAATGAGCAGTTCTTC
TRBJ2-4	NA	TRBD1	TRBV5-6	CASSIVTGDKNIQYF	TGTGCCAGCAGCATTGTGACAGGGGACAAAAACATTCAGTACTTC
TRBJ1-1	NA	TRBD1	TRBV19	CASSMITGTGRTEAFF	TGTGCCAGTAGTATGATAACCGGGACAGGGCGAACTGAAGCTTTCTTT
TRBJ2-4	NA	NA	TRBV27	CASSSYRSSESIQYF	TGTGCCAGCAGTTCCTACCGTAGTAGCGAGAGTATTCAGTACTTC
TRBJ1-3	NA	TRBD1	TRBV7-8	CASSVTGGRAGNTIYF	TGTGCCAGCAGCGTTACAGGGGGTCGGGCTGGAAACACCATATATTTT
TRBJ2-2	NA	TRBD2	TRBV19	CASETSGRATGELFF	TGTGCCAGTGAGACTAGCGGGAGGGCCACCGGGGAGCTGTTTTTT
TRBJ2-2	NA	TRBD2	TRBV5-4	CAYPRREETGELFF	TGTGCCTATCCCCGGCGGGAGGAAACCGGGGAGCTGTTTTTT
TRBJ2-1	NA	NA	TRBV11-3	CASSLVENEQFF	TGTGCCAGCAGCTTGGTGGAGAATGAGCAGTTCTTC
TRBJ1-2	NA	TRBD1	TRBV19	CASGTAPNYGYTF	TGTGCCAGTGGGACAGCTCCTAACTATGGCTACACCTTC
TRBJ2-3	NA	NA	TRBV2	CASSRQDTQYF	TGTGCCAGCAGCCGACAGGATACGCAGTATTTT
TRBJ1-1	NA	NA	TRBV12-5	CASVWTDTEAFF	TGTGCTAGTGTGTGGACAGACACTGAAGCTTTCTTT
TRBJ1-1	once	TRBD1	TRBV18	CASSPISGTGTYSNTEAFF	TGTGCCAGCTCACCTATCTCTGGGACAGGGACGTACTCGAACACTGAAGCTTTCTTT
TRBJ2-2	NA	TRBD2	TRBV5-1	CASSFSGRESGELFF	TGCGCCAGCAGCTTTAGCGGGAGGGAGAGCGGGGAGCTGTTTTTT
TRBJ1-2	NA	NA	TRBV27	CASSKPGGYGYTF	TGTGCCAGCTCTAAACCCGGCGGCTATGGCTACACCTTC